Detailed here is one T cell receptor (beta chain). No cognate antigen has been identified for it. Base qualities are missing; no much larger clone stands one base away. Via the germline V gene (reference sequence), CDR1 is LNHNV and CDR2 YYDKDF. The V and J ends are trimmed by 1 base and 5 bases, leaving 8 bases between them. Its CDR3 holds 13 amino acids, cysteine through phenylalanine. Only the CDR3 region is kept as DNA, spanning 39 bases read in frame from base 1. TCRbeta CDR3 regions were amplified from genomic DNA using the immunoSEQ Assay, a bias-controlled multiplex PCR. Concerning the study's data processing: Nucleated cell counts per sample were estimated from amplification of reference gene primers within the assay. To quantify the absolute abundance of each unique TCRbeta CDR3 rearrangement, sequence reads were collapsed and filtered. Productive Simpson clonality was computed per sample as the square root of Simpson's diversity index over productive rearrangements. This immuneACCESS table, as held by TCRdb, lists in-frame sequences with V and J called but not all clones. Of the missing ones, under half trace to an unresolved V gene in checked studies; the others have no known cause. V, J and clone size were drawn from that table, and D and trimming were deduced from the DNA. The sample includes about 110,000 clones, with around 87% observed a single time. Approximately 30% of the sample belongs to the ten largest clones.

This record comes from a study of blood T cell repertoires in COVID-19 (TCRdb year 2020). Regarding the complete study: Samples covering the acute and convalescent phases of COVID-19 were provided by collaborators in the United States, Italy and Spain. The prospective study material was composed of cDNA or gDNA derived from T cells, B-cell-depleted T cells, or PBMCs. Subjects who had been exposed to COVID-19, were actively infected with it, or had recovered from it provided the deeply sampled blood TCRbeta repertoires that made up the dataset. The repertoires were released in a freely available public database meant as a resource for research on the immune response to SARS-CoV-2. The samples were drawn from the first 160 participants of the ongoing ImmuneRACE study and from 1,254 subjects provided by 6 global collaborators. Sample metadata almost always included a de-identified subject ID, COVID-19 status, age in years and sex. HLA class I and class II types, where available, came from metadata supplied by the sample provider rather than from assay-based typing. The study at large found these results: The amount of clinical and demographic metadata varied by source and participant and was provided uncurated.

The collaborating institutions used their own protocols to collect whole blood in K2EDTA tubes. For TCRbeta analysis, collaborators shipped samples in one of three forms: frozen whole blood, isolated PBMCs, or DNA extracted from either of those sample types. Sequencing input: peripheral blood. The TCR originated in a woman over 75 with acute or convalescent COVID-19. Here the chain combines TRBV15 and TRBJ1-1; the D gene is possibly TRBD1, with 5 bases matching. The DNA reads TGTGCCACCAGCAGAGGGGACTTGACTGAAGCTTTCTTT. Its protein product is CATSRGDLTEAFF.